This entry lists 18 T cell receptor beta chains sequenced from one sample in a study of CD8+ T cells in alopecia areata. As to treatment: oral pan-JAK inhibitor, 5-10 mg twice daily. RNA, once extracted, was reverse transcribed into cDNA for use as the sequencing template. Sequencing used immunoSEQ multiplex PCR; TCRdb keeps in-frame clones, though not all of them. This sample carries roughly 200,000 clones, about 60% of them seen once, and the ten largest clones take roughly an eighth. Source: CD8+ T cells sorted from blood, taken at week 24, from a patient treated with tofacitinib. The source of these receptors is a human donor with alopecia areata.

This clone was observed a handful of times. The CDR3 loop reads CSVGRAEEQYF. The CDR3 nucleotides read TGCAGCGTTGGCAGGGCTGAAGAGCAGTACTTC. The chain employs TRBV29-1 and TRBJ2-7, with D tentatively TRBD1 (5 bases). CDR3 length: 11 amino acids. In germline, CDR1 is SQVTM, CDR2 ANQGSEA. The V and J ends lost 4 bases and 7 bases respectively, with 11 bases between them.

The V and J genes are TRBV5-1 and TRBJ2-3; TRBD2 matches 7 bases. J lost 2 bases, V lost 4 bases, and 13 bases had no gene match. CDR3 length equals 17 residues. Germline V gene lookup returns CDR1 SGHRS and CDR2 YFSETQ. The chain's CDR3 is CASSPEVPAGDTDTQYF. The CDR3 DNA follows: TGCGCCAGCAGCCCCGAGGTTCCGGCGGGAGACACAGATACGCAGTATTTT.

The CDR3 spells CASSQALAGGRTDTQYF. Here the CDR3 DNA reads TGTGCCAGCAGCCAGGCTCTAGCGGGGGGTAGGACAGATACGCAGTATTTT. J is TRBJ2-3 and V is TRBV4-2, with 11 bases identical to TRBD2. This CDR3 is built from 17 residues. Germline CDR1 and CDR2: LGHNA and YNFKEQ. V dropped 3 bases and J dropped 3; count of bases not matched to a gene: 8.

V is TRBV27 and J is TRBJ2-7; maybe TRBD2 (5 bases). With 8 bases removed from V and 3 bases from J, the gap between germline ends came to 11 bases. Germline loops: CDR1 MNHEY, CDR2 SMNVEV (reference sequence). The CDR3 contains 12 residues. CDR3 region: CASGLGSYEQYF. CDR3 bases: TGTGCCAGCGGATTGGGGAGCTACGAGCAGTACTTC.

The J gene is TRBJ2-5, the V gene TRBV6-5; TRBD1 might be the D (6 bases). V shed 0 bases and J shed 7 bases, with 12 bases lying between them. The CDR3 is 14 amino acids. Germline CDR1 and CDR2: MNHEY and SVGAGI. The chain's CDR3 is CASSYSGTKGTQYF. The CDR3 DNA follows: TGTGCCAGCAGTTACTCAGGGACAAAGGGGACCCAGTACTTC.

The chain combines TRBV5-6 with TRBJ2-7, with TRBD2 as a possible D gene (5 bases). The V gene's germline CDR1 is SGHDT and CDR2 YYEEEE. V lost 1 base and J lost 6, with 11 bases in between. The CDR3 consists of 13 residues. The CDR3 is CASSLYLATEQYF. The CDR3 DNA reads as TGTGCCAGCAGCTTGTACCTAGCCACCGAGCAGTACTTC.

CDR3 residues: CASSSEAFF. CDR3 in DNA: TGTGCCAGCAGCAGTGAAGCTTTCTTT. The chain couples TRBV6-1 to TRBJ1-1, with D hard to call. This CDR3 comprises 9 residues. CDR1 is MNHNS and CDR2 is SASEGT in the germline V gene. V shed 6 bases and J shed 7 bases, with 3 bases lying between them.

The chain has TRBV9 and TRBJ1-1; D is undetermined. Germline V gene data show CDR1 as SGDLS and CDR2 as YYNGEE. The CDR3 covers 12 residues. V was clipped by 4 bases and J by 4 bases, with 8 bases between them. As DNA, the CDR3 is TGTGCCAGCAGCCCCGGTAGCACTGAAGCTTTCTTT. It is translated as CASSPGSTEAFF.

Here the CDR3 DNA reads TGCGCCAGCAGCTTGGAAGGTCAGTACGCAGTCACTGAAGCTTTCTTT. It yields the protein CASSLEGQYAVTEAFF. The rearrangement links TRBV5-1 to TRBJ1-1; no clear D gene. Trimming pared 0 bases from V and 4 bases from J, leaving 16 bases between. This CDR3 region has 16 residues. The germline V gene has CDR1 SGHRS and CDR2 YFSETQ.

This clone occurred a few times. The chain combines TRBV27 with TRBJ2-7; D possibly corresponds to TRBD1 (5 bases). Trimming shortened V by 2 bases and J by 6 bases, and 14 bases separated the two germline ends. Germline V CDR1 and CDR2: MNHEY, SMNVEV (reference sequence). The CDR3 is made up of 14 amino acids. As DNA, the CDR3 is TGTGCCAGCAGTTTAGGCAGGGAATATAGCGAGCAGTACTTC. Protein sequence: CASSLGREYSEQYF.

The CDR3 DNA reads TGTGCCAGCAGTGAATTCGGGGATACGGCACCTTCAGATACGCAGTATTTT. Amino acids: CASSEFGDTAPSDTQYF. V gene TRBV2 combines with J gene TRBJ2-3; D is perhaps TRBD2 (5 bases). Germline V gene data show CDR1 as SNHLY and CDR2 as FYNNEI. Trimming pared 2 bases from V and 4 bases from J, leaving 19 bases between. This CDR3 comprises 17 residues.

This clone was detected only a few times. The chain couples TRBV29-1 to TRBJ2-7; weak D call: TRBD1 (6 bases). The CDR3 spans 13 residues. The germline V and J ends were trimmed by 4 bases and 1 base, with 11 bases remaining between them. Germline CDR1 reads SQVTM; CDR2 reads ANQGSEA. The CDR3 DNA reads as TGCAGCGTTGGTACGGACAGATCCTACGAGCAGTACTTC. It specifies CSVGTDRSYEQYF.

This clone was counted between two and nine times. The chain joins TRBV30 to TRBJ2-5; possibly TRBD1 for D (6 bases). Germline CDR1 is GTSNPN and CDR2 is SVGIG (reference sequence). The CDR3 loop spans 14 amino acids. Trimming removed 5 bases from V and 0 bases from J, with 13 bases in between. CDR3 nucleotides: TGTGCCTGGTCTCCGGGACACCACCAAGAGACCCAGTACTTC. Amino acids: CAWSPGHHQETQYF.

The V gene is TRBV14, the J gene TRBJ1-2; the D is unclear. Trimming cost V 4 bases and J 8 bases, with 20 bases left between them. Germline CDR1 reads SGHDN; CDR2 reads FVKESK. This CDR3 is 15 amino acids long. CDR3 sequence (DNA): TGTGCCAGCAGCCCCATCCGGGGATTGGCTCGGGGCTACACCTTC. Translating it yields CASSPIRGLARGYTF.

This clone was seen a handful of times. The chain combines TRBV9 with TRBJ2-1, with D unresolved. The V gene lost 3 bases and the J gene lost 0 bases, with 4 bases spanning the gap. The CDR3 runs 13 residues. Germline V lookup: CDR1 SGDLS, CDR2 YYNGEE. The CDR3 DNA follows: TGTGCCAGCAGCGAACGCTCCTACAATGAGCAGTTCTTC. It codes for CASSERSYNEQFF. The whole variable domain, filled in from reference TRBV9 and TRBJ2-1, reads DSGVTQTPKHLITATGQRVTLRCSPRSGDLSVYWYQQSLDQGLQFLIQYYNGEERAKGNILERFSAQQFPDLHSELNLSSLELGDSALYFCASSERSYNEQFFGPGTRLTVL.

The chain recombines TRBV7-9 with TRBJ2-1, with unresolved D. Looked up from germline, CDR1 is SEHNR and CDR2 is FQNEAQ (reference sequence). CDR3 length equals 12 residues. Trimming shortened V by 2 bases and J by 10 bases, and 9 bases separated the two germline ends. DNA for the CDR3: TGTGCCAGCAGCTTACTGTTGCCAGAGCAGTTCTTC. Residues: CASSLLLPEQFF.

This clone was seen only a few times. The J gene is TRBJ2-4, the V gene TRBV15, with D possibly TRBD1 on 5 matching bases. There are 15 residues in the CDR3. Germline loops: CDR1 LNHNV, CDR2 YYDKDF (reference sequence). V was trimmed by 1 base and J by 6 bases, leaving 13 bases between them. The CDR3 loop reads CATSRVLGVGNIQYF. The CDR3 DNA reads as TGTGCCACCAGCAGAGTTTTAGGGGTTGGAAACATTCAGTACTTC. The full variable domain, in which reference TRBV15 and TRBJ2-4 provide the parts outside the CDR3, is DAMVIQNPRYQVTQFGKPVTLSCSQTLNHNVMYWYQQKSSQAPKLLFHYYDKDFNNEADTPDNFQSRRPNTSFCFLDIRSPGLGDTAMYLCATSRVLGVGNIQYFGAGTRLSVL.

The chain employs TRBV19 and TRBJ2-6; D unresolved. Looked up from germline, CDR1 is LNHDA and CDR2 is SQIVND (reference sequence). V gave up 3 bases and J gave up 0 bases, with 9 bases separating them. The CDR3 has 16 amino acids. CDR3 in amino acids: CASSILRNSGANVLTF. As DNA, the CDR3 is TGTGCCAGTAGTATCCTCCGAAACTCTGGGGCCAACGTCCTGACTTTC.